The entry below describes one T cell receptor (beta chain). The target antigen is unknown. V was trimmed by 11 bases and J by 2 bases, leaving 17 bases between them. Germline CDR1 SEHNR, CDR2 FQNEAQ (reference sequence). The CDR3 consists of 14 residues. The data were obtained in a study of a mutant IDH1 vaccine in newly diagnosed glioma. Whole-study context: Vaccinations, eight in total, occurred in weeks 1, 3, 5, 7, 11, 15, 19, 23.

Sequencing used immunoSEQ multiplex PCR; TCRdb keeps in-frame clones, though not all of them. The sample lists under 150,000 clones, 90% occurring once. Sample time point: week 11, during vaccination. In every dose of vaccine, 300 ug of mutant IDH1 20-mer peptide was given alongside topical imiquimod. The chain links TRBV7-9 to TRBJ2-3; possibly TRBD2 for D (6 bases). This clonotype originated in a woman in her forties or fifties with glioma. Sequences were derived from PBMCs, sampled from a glioma patient whose treatment included an IDH1 peptide vaccine. The CDR3 coding sequence is TGTGCCTCCCGGAGGGGCGCTGACACAGATACGCAGTATTTT. Translating it yields CASRRGADTDTQYF.